This is a list of T cell receptor beta chains from one sample in a study of cytomegalovirus exposure and HLA in healthy donors. Method: immunoSEQ multiplex PCR; TCRdb's copy keeps in-frame clones and lacks some. The data hold about 190,000 clones, with 86% observed a single time. The sequencing input was PBMCs. Receptor source: a woman in her 30s in good health and CMV-seronegative. Both conserved end residues are part of each CDR3. A D gene is named only where the DNA matches it firmly. Some rows have no size entry. The others give once, few or many, or a class for an expanded clone.

j_call	v_call	clone_size	d_call	cdr3_nt	cdr3_aa
TRBJ2-3	TRBV6-1	once	TRBD2	TGTGCCATCAGGACTCTAGCGGGAGGGCCAGATACGCAGTATTTT	CAIRTLAGGPDTQYF
TRBJ2-1	TRBV29-1	-	-	TGCAGCGTTGACGGTAGCGGGCAGGGGAATGAGCAGTTCTTC	CSVDGSGQGNEQFF
TRBJ1-2	TRBV5-5	-	-	TGTGCCAGCAGCTTGGTCGGAGGGGTAGGAGGCTACACCTTC	CASSLVGGVGGYTF
TRBJ1-1	TRBV7-8	once	-	TGTGCCAGCAGCTTAGCGCTGCGGGAAGCTTTCTTT	CASSLALREAFF
TRBJ2-1	TRBV28	once	TRBD2	TGTGCCAGCAGTTTTATCGGACTAGCGGTCGGCAATGAGCAGTTCTTC	CASSFIGLAVGNEQFF
TRBJ2-5	TRBV30	-	-	TGTGCCTGGAGTGTGGGGAGAGCAAATCAAGAGACCCAGTACTTC	CAWSVGRANQETQYF
TRBJ2-3	TRBV29-1	-	-	TGCAGCGTTGCCAGGCTACTCACAGATACGCAGTATTTT	CSVARLLTDTQYF
TRBJ2-7	TRBV19	once	-	TGTGCCAGTAGCGGACTTTCCTACGAGCAGTACTTC	CASSGLSYEQYF
TRBJ2-1	TRBV9	-	TRBD2	TGTGCCAGCAGCGGTCCGGGACTAGCGATGGATGAGCAGTTCTTC	CASSGPGLAMDEQFF
TRBJ2-2	TRBV9	-	TRBD2	TGTGCCAGCAGCGAGCGGGGCTCGAACACCGGGGAGCTGTTTTTT	CASSERGSNTGELFF
TRBJ2-7	TRBV19	-	TRBD2	TGTGCCAGTAATGGGAAGCGGGGGGGCCCGGACGAGCAGTACTTC	CASNGKRGGPDEQYF
TRBJ2-5	TRBV29-1	-	-	TGCAGCGTTGAGGGGGGAACACAAGAGACCCAGTACTTC	CSVEGGTQETQYF
TRBJ2-7	TRBV7-9	once	TRBD2	TGTGCCAGCAGCCCCCCCGGTCTATGGGGGGGCGAGCAGTACTTC	CASSPPGLWGGEQYF
TRBJ1-1	TRBV7-8	-	-	TGTGCCAGCTCCGCACATCTGAACACTGAAGCTTTCTTT	CASSAHLNTEAFF
TRBJ1-2	TRBV7-9	-	-	TGTGCCAGCAGCTTAGGGGAGGGAGGCTACACCTTC	CASSLGEGGYTF
TRBJ1-4	TRBV7-9	-	-	TGTTCCAGCAGCTTGGCATCGGGGGGTAGTGAAAAACTGTTTTTT	CSSSLASGGSEKLFF
TRBJ1-2	TRBV6-1	-	-	TGTGCCAGCGTCGGGAGTGGAGGTGCGGGGGGCTACACCTTC	CASVGSGGAGGYTF
TRBJ2-5	TRBV5-1	-	-	TGCGCCAGCAGCTCCCAACCTCGACAACCCCAAGAGACCCAGTACTTC	CASSSQPRQPQETQYF
TRBJ1-1	TRBV4-1	-	-	TGCGCCAGCAGCTCACCGACAGCTAAGAACACTGAAGCTTTCTTT	CASSSPTAKNTEAFF
TRBJ2-4	TRBV15	once	-	TGTGCCACCAGCAGAGAGGGGGAGGATTTTAAGGACAAAAACATTCAGTACTTC	CATSREGEDFKDKNIQYF
TRBJ2-1	TRBV28	-	-	TGTGCCAGCAGTTTAACTACCCCCAATGAGCAGTTCTTC	CASSLTTPNEQFF
TRBJ2-7	TRBV27	few	TRBD1	TGTGCCAGCAGTTTATCTTGGGGACAGGGGCACGAGCAGTACTTC	CASSLSWGQGHEQYF
TRBJ1-5	TRBV7-2	-	-	TGTGCCAGCAGCCCACAGGGCTTCGGCAATCAGCCCCAGCATTTT	CASSPQGFGNQPQHF
TRBJ2-7	TRBV5-1	-	-	TGCGCCAGCAGCTTGTCGCAGGGGGGATCCTACGAGCAGTACTTC	CASSLSQGGSYEQYF
TRBJ1-6	TRBV2	-	-	TGTGCCAGCAGTCCAGGGAGGGATTCACCCCTCCACTTT	CASSPGRDSPLHF
TRBJ2-5	TRBV11-3	-	-	TGTGCCAGCAGCAGGGGGGGAGGAGAGACCCAGTACTTC	CASSRGGGETQYF
TRBJ1-2	TRBV7-9	-	-	TGTGCCAGCAGCTTAGGGCGGGCGACGGGTGACTATGGCTACACCTTC	CASSLGRATGDYGYTF
TRBJ2-7	TRBV18	few	TRBD1	TGTGCCAGCTCACCAGATCGGACAGGCTACGAGCAGTACTTC	CASSPDRTGYEQYF
TRBJ2-1	TRBV27	-	TRBD2	TGTGCCAGCAGTCCCCGAGGTAGCGGGAGACTAAATGAGCAGTTCTTC	CASSPRGSGRLNEQFF
TRBJ2-2	TRBV9	-	-	TGTGCCAGCAGCCCCCCCCCAGATACAGGCGGGGAGCTGTTTTTT	CASSPPPDTGGELFF
TRBJ2-5	TRBV7-2	once	-	TGTGCCAGCAGCTTAAACGGGAAAGAGACCCAGTACTTC	CASSLNGKETQYF
TRBJ2-7	TRBV19	-	-	TGTGCCAGTAGTATAGGGGGCGCTTTGGACGAGCAGTACTTC	CASSIGGALDEQYF
TRBJ2-7	TRBV15	-	TRBD2	TGTGCCACCAGCAGAGATCTGGGTAGCGGGAAATCCCACGAGCAGTACTTC	CATSRDLGSGKSHEQYF